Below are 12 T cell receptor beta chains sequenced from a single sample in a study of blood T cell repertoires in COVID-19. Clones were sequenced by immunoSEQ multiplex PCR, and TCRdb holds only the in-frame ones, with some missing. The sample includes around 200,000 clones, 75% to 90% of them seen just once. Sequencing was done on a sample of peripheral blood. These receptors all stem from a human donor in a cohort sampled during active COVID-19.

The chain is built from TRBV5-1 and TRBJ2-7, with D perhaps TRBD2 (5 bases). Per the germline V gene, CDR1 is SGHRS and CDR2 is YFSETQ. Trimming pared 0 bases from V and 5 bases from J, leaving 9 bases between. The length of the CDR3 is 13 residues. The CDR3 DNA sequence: TGCGCCAGCAGCTTGGTCCCCGGGAACGAGCAGTACTTC. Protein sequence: CASSLVPGNEQYF.

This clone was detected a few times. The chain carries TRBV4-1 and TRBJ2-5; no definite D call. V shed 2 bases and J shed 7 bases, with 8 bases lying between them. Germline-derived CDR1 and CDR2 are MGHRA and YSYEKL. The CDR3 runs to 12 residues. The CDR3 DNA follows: TGCGCCAGCAGCCAACCCCCGGGGACCCAGTACTTC. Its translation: CASSQPPGTQYF.

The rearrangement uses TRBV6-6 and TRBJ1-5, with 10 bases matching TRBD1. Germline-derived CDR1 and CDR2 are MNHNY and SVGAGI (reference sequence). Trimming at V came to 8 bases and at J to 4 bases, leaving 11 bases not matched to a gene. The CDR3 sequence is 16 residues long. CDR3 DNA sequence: TGTGCCAGCGAGAGTGGTCCGGGACAGGGGAATCAGCCCCAGCATTTT. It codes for CASESGPGQGNQPQHF.

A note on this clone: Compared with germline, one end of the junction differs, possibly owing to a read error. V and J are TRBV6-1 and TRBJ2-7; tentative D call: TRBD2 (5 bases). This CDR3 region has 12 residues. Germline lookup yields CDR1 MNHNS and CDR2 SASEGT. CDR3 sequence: CASSEALRGVDF. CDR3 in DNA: TGTGCCAGCAGTGAAGCGCTTCGGGGTGTGGACTTC.

The CDR3 sequence is CASSWDTTYEQYF. CDR3 DNA: TGCGCCAGCAGCTGGGACACGACCTACGAGCAGTACTTC. V and J are TRBV5-1 and TRBJ2-7, with TRBD1 as a possible D gene (6 bases). Germline V gives CDR1 SGHRS, CDR2 YFSETQ. Trimming removed 3 bases from V and 2 bases from J, with 9 bases in between. CDR3 length: 13 residues.

This CDR3 is CASSQGLRGFNYGYTF. The CDR3 bases are TGTGCCAGCAGCCAAGGTTTAAGGGGTTTTAACTATGGCTACACCTTC. This rearrangement joins TRBV3-1 (or the pseudogene TRBV3-2) to TRBJ1-2; a weak D match, TRBD1 (5 bases). Trimming stripped 1 base from V and 1 base from J, with 13 bases between. Germline V lookup: CDR1 LGHDT, CDR2 YNNKEL (reference sequence). The CDR3 is 16 amino acids.

CDR3 in DNA: TGTGCCAGCTCACAGGGACAGGGTCGGTCACCCCTCCACTTT. Translated: CASSQGQGRSPLHF. The gene calls are TRBV18 and TRBJ1-6, with 9 bases aligning to TRBD1. CDR1 is KGHSH, CDR2 LQKENI, per germline. The CDR3 sequence is 14 residues long. V shed 4 bases and J 10 bases; nucleotides not matched to a gene: 5.

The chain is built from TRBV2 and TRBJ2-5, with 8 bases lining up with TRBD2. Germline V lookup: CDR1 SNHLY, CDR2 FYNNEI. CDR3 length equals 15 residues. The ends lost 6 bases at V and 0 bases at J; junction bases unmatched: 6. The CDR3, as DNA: TGTGCCAGCAGGGTAGCGGGACTGTACCAAGAGACCCAGTACTTC. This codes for CASRVAGLYQETQYF.

CDR3 sequence: CASSPRDRGSNQPQHF. CDR3 nucleotides: TGTGCCAGCAGTCCACGGGACAGGGGCAGCAATCAGCCCCAGCATTTT. J is TRBJ1-5 and V is TRBV28, with 10 bases lining up with TRBD1. The CDR3 extends over 16 amino acids. The V gene's germline CDR1 is MDHEN and CDR2 SYDVKM. Trimming at V came to 5 bases and at J to 1 base, leaving 5 bases not matched to a gene.

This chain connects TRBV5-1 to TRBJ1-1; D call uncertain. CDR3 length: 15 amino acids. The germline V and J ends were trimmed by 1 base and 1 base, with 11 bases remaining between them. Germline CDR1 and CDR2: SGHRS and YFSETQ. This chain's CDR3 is CASSLYSAGNTEAFF. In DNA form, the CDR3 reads TGCGCCAGCAGCTTGTACTCAGCAGGGAACACTGAAGCTTTCTTT.

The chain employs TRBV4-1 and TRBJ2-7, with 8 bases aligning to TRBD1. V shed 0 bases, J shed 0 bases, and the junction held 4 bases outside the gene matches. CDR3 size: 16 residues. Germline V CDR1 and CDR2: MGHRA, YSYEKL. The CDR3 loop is CASSQEWTGTSYEQYF. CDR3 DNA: TGCGCCAGCAGCCAAGAATGGACAGGGACCTCCTACGAGCAGTACTTC.

This CDR3 reads CASSKGTGQGGETQYF. The CDR3 DNA reads TGTGCCAGCAGCAAAGGTACCGGACAGGGTGGGGAGACCCAGTACTTC. The genes are TRBV21-1 and TRBJ2-5; the table calls TRBD1, which could not be checked here. TRBV21-1 is marked as a pseudogene. This CDR3 has 16 amino acids.